This T cell receptor beta chain was captured by sequencing in a study of low-dose radiotherapy and immunotherapy resistance in tumors. Overall study: One day before radiation and immunotherapy, intravenous cyclophosphamide 200 mg/m2 was administered, with this repeated every two weeks.

Sample time point: before trial treatment. Details on this clonotype: A far larger clone differs by one base, so this is likely a read error.

Primers targeting TRAV and TRBV primed first-strand cDNA, covering alpha and beta chains. It was with a constant-region primer and a V-primer adapter that TCRs were amplified over roughly 19 PCR cycles. TCRdb reanalysed the reads using MiXCR and keeps one entry per CDR3 protein. The sample gives more than 45,000 distinct CDR3 sequences, about 23% of which show up once; 5.7% is in the top ten. Here the sequenced sample was PBMCs, taken before treatment. The origin of this receptor is a male donor with prostate cancer.

CDR3 nucleotide sequence: TGTGCCAGCAGACCCTCGTGGGGGTCCCACAATGAGCAGTGCTTC. This translates into CASRPSWGSHNEQCF. The chain has TRBV6-6 and TRBJ2-1; D possibly matches TRBD1 or TRBD2 (5 bases each). This CDR3 spans 15 amino acids. Germline CDR1 and CDR2: MNHNY and SVGAGI (reference sequence).